This T cell receptor beta chain appears in the sequencing data of a study of T cell repertoires in cytomegalovirus infection (dated by TCRdb to the late 2010s). Notes on the research overall: Peptide stimulations targeted recently identified HLA-C-restricted CMV epitopes, whose presentation resists viral immunomodulation, together with well-studied HLA-B-restricted epitopes. Because public TCR beta signatures pointed to carriage of CMV infection together with the matching HLA type, the HLA type of each donor mattered for the analysis.

Results and caveats for the whole study, not just this receptor: The ex vivo response was dominated by HLA-C-restricted CMV-specific TCR beta clonotypes, which also provided the single most frequent clonotype in two of eight donors. Cumulative frequency of public TCR beta family members discriminated carriers of CMV infection plus the relevant HLA type in this cohort and an independent approximately 370-donor cohort.

Sequencer: Illumina HiSeq 1500. TCRdb redid the processing of the public reads, applying fastp at Q25 and MiXCR, and retained in-frame beta chains. Rows merge per CDR3 protein into single entries with the most common DNA and genes. The sample table shows about 920,000 distinct CDR3 sequences, and around a third are seen once. The ten largest clonotypes hold more than 12% of the sample. The CDR3 starts with the cysteine, ends with the phenylalanine, and has 12 residues. This entry keeps only the CDR3 DNA: 36 bases, framed from base 1. Looking up the germline V gene yields CDR1 MNHNS and CDR2 SASEGT. Deletion took 4 bases off V and 10 bases off J, with a span of 8 bases between the germline ends. The treatment or condition label here, explained by the study, means: in vitro stimulation with specific CMV peptide epitopes to enrich CMV-specific T cells. This clonotype was seen a few times. Its binding antigen is unknown. No base quality information exists; no much larger clone differs at one position.

This clonotype was sampled from a human donor in good health (CMV status not recorded). Some clones in this sample may be carry-over from other donors' samples. This receptor chain uses TRBV6-1 and TRBJ1-6, with no D gene named confidently. The sample was cultured CD8+ T cells from PBMCs, taken from culture after CMV antigen stimulation. Here the CDR3 is given as CASSVDWSPLHF. The DNA reads TGTGCCAGCAGTGTGGATTGGTCACCCCTCCACTTT.